The rows below give T cell receptor beta chains drawn from one sample of a study of monozygotic twins with inflammatory bowel disease. TCRdb reprocessed the 5' RACE reads, keeping one entry per CDR3 protein, no DNA. The table gives 350,000 to 500,000 distinct CDR3 sequences; the top ten clones make up about 2.4% of it. Sequencing was performed on blood. These receptors came from a human donor with ulcerative colitis or Crohn's disease, or a healthy co-twin of an affected twin (not recorded which). The CDR3 runs from the conserved cysteine through the conserved F or W. The order of the fields is J gene, V gene, CDR3 protein.

TRBJ2-3	TRBV9	CASSPQTSGGTQYF
TRBJ2-3	TRBV5-1	CASSSIAGTDTQYF
TRBJ2-2	TRBV12-3/TRBV12-4	CASRWTGGNTGELFF
TRBJ1-4	TRBV5-4	CASSLVSGDEKLFF
TRBJ1-2	TRBV6-1	CASSEARQGWDGYTF
TRBJ2-7	TRBV24-1	CATSDSGLTPTF
TRBJ2-2	TRBV18	CASSHLRGAEAGELFF
TRBJ2-7	TRBV2	CASSDEYQQYF
TRBJ2-7	TRBV10-3	CAIKGTSGNYEQYF
TRBJ1-2	TRBV20-1	CSARGLQGNGYTF
TRBJ2-7	TRBV2	CASNEGVISYEQYF
TRBJ2-1	TRBV6-6	CASSYSGLVDEQFF
TRBJ2-2	TRBV6-1	CASSGTGEVGGELFF
TRBJ2-1	TRBV20-1	CSAQIGHDEQFF
TRBJ2-1	TRBV5-1	CASSLGGLYNEQFF
TRBJ2-3	TRBV7-6	CASSFGKGRTDTQYF
TRBJ1-1	TRBV6-5	CASSYSEGEAFF
TRBJ2-6	TRBV18	CASSPYGNGANVLTF
TRBJ2-3	TRBV5-1	CASRPGTSASTDTQYF
TRBJ1-3	TRBV12-3/TRBV12-4	CASSLDSTAHMFSTIYF
TRBJ2-1	TRBV13	CASSYGQGASNEQFF
TRBJ1-2	TRBV20-1	CSARLTGGGYGYTF
TRBJ2-7	TRBV6-2/TRBV6-3	CASTPVGAYEQYF
TRBJ2-7	TRBV28	CASSSHGQGATYEQYF
TRBJ2-7	TRBV29-1	CSVEPLAGREQYF
TRBJ2-7	TRBV4-2	CASSQERRDGEQYF
TRBJ1-2	TRBV5-4	CASSSGEGYGYTF
TRBJ2-4	TRBV20-1	CSARDQATKNIQYF
TRBJ2-1	TRBV29-1	CSAPVPPGINEQFF
TRBJ2-7	TRBV28	CASSPGTGEYEQYF
TRBJ1-2	TRBV20-1	CSAREGHYGYTF
TRBJ1-1	TRBV10-3	CAIKEGYNTEAFF
TRBJ1-5	TRBV20-1	CSARDGGGNQPQHF
TRBJ2-2	TRBV12-3/TRBV12-4	CASRWGVGGELFF
TRBJ2-7	TRBV7-2	CASSLRRAYEQYF
TRBJ2-7	TRBV12-3/TRBV12-4	CASSLPGGDEQYF
TRBJ1-2	TRBV12-3/TRBV12-4	CASTPTDSYGYTF
TRBJ2-7	TRBV25-1	CASRGTSYEQYF
TRBJ1-1	TRBV3-1	CASRVDRDHRTEAFF
TRBJ2-3	TRBV5-6	CASSSSRVLGTDTQYF
TRBJ1-5	TRBV5-1	CASSLTGTGSNQPQHF
TRBJ2-7	TRBV7-8	CASRLPTLYYEQYF
TRBJ2-1	TRBV19	CASSIDGTGTYNEQFF
TRBJ2-5	TRBV10-3	CAISASGGHQETQYF
TRBJ2-6	TRBV2	CASSVNLDRPSSGANVLTF
TRBJ2-2	TRBV20-1	CSARERDTGELFF
TRBJ2-5	TRBV24-1	CATSNSRQKQETQYF
TRBJ2-3	TRBV7-3	CASSSRRGDTQYF
TRBJ2-3	TRBV11-2	CASSLMGQTTDTQYF
TRBJ1-6	TRBV14	CASSQVRSVGYSPLHF
TRBJ2-1	TRBV4-3	CASSQARTSLYNEQFF
TRBJ2-5	TRBV10-3	CAISEFGSQTQETQYF
TRBJ1-2	TRBV5-1	CASSTGTLYGYTF
TRBJ2-1	TRBV7-9	CASSLDSLEQFF
TRBJ1-5	TRBV27	CASSSTGGNQPQHF
TRBJ1-2	TRBV6-1	CASRSSGGGEVYGYTF